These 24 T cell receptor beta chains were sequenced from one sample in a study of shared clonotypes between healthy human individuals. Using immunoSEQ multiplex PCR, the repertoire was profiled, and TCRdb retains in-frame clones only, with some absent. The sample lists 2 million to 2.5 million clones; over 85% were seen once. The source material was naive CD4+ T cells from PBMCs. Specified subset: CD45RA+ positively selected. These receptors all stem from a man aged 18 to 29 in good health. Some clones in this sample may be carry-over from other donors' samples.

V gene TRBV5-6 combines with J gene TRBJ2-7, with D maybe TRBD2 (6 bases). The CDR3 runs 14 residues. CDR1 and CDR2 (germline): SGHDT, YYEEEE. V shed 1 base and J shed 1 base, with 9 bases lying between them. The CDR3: CASSLRLVSYEQYF. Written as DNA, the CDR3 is TGTGCCAGCAGCTTGAGACTAGTTTCCTACGAGCAGTACTTC.

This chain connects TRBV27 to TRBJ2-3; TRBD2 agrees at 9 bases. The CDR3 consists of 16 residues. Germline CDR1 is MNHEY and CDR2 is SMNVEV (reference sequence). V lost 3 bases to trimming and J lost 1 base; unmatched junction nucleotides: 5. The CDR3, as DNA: TGTGCCAGCAGTTTCCTTAGCGGGAGAGGCACAGATACGCAGTATTTT. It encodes CASSFLSGRGTDTQYF.

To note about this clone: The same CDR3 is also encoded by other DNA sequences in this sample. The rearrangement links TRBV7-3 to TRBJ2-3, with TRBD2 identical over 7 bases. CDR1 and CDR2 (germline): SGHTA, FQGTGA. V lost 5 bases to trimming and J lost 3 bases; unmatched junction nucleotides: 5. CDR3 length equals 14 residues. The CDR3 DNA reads TGTGCCAGCAGCCGAACAGCGGGGACAGATACGCAGTATTTT. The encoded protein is CASSRTAGTDTQYF.

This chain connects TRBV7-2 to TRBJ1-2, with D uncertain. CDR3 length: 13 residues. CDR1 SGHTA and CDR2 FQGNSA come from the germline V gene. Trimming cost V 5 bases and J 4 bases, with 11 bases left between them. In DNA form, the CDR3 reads TGTGCCAGCAGCAACTCCGGCCCCTATGGCTACACCTTC. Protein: CASSNSGPYGYTF.

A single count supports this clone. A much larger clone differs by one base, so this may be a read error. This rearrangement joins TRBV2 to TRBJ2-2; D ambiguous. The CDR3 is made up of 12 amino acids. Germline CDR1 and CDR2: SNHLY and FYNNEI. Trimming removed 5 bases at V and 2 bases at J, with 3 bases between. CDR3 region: CASSSNTGELFF. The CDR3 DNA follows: TGTGCCAGCAGTTCAAACACCGGGGAGCTGTTTTTT. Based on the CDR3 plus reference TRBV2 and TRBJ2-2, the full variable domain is EPEVTQTPSHQVTQMGQEVILRCVPISNHLYFYWYRQILGQKVEFLVSFYNNEISEKSEIFDDQFSVERPDGSNFTLKIRSTKLEDSAMYFCASSSNTGELFFGEGSRLTVL.

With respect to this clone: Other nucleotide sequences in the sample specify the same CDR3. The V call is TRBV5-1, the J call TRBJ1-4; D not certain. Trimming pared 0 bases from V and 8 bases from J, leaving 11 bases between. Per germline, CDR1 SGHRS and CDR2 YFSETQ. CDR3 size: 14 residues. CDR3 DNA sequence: TGCGCCAGCAGCTTGGTCGGGTTGGAAGAAAAACTGTTTTTT. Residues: CASSLVGLEEKLFF.

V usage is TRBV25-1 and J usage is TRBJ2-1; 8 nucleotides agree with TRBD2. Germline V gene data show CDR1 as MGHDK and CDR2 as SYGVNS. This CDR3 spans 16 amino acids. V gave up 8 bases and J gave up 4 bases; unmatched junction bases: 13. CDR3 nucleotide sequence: TGTGCCAGCCGTCCCTCAGCGGGAGTGGCTTACAATGAGCAGTTCTTC. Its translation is CASRPSAGVAYNEQFF.

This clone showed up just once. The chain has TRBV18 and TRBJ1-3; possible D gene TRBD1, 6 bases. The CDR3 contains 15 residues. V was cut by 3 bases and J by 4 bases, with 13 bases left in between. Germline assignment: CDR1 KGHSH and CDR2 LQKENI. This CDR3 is CASSPQGKAGNTIYF. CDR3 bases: TGTGCCAGCTCACCTCAGGGGAAAGCGGGAAACACCATATATTTT.

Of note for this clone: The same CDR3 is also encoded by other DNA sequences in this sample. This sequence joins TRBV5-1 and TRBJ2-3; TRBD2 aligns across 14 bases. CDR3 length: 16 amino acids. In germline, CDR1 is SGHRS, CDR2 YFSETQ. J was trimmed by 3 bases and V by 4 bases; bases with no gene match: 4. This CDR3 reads CASSPGLAGVTDTQYF. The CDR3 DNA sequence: TGCGCCAGCAGCCCGGGACTAGCGGGAGTAACAGATACGCAGTATTTT.

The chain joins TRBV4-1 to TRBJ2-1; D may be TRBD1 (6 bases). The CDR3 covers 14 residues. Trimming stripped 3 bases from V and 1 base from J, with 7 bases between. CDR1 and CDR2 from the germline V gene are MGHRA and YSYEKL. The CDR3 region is CASSQQGSYNEQFF. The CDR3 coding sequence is TGCGCCAGCAGCCAGCAGGGGTCCTACAATGAGCAGTTCTTC.

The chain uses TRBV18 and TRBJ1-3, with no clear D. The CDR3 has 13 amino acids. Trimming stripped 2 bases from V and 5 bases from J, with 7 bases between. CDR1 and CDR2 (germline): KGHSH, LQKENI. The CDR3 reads CASSPGDRNTIYF. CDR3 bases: TGTGCCAGCTCACCAGGAGATCGAAACACCATATATTTT.

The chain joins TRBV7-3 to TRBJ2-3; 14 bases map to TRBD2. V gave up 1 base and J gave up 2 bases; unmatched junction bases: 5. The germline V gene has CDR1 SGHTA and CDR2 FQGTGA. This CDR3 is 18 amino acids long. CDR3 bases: TGTGCCAGCAGCTTAATGGGGGGACTAGCGGGAGCCACAGATACGCAGTATTTT. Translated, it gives CASSLMGGLAGATDTQYF.

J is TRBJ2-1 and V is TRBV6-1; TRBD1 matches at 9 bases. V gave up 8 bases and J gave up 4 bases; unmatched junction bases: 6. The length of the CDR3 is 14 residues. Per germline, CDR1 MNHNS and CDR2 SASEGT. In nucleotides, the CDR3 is TGTGCCAGCGCCCGGGACAGGGTTTACAATGAGCAGTTCTTC. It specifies CASARDRVYNEQFF.

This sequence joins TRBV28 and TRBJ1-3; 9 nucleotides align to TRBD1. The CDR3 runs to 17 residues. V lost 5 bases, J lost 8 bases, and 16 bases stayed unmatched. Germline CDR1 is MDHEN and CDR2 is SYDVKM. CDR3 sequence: CASSVNMGQGSRYTIYF. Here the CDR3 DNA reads TGTGCCAGCAGTGTTAATATGGGACAGGGAAGCAGATACACCATATATTTT.

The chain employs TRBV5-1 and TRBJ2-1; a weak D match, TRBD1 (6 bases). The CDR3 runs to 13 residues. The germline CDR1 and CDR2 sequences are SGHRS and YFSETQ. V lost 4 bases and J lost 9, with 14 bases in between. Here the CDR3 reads CASSAPQGSEQFF. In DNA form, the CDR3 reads TGCGCCAGCAGCGCACCACAGGGTAGTGAGCAGTTCTTC. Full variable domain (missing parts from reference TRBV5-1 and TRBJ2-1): KAGVTQTPRYLIKTRGQQVTLSCSPISGHRSVSWYQQTPGQGLQFLFEYFSETQRNKGNFPGRFSGRQFSNSRSEMNVSTLELGDSALYLCASSAPQGSEQFFGPGTRLTVL.

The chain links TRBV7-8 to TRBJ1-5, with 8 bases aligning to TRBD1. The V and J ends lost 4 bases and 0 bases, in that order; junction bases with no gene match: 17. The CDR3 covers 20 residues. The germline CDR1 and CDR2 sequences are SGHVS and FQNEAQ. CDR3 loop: CASSSKTGADPPYSNQPQHF. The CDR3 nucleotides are TGTGCCAGCAGCTCGAAGACAGGGGCCGACCCCCCCTATAGCAATCAGCCCCAGCATTTT.

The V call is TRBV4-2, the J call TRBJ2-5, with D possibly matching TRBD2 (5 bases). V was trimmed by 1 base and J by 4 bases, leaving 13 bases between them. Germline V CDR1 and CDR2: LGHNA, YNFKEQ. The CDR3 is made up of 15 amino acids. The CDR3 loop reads CASSQARSVAETQYF. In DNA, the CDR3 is TGTGCCAGCAGCCAAGCCCGTAGCGTAGCAGAGACCCAGTACTTC.

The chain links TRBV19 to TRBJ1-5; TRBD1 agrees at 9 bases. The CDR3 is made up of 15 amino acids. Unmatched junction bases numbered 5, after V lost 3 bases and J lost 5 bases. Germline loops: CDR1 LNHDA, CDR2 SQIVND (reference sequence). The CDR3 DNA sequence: TGTGCCAGTAGTATGGGACAGGGAAAGGATCAGCCCCAGCATTTT. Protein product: CASSMGQGKDQPQHF.

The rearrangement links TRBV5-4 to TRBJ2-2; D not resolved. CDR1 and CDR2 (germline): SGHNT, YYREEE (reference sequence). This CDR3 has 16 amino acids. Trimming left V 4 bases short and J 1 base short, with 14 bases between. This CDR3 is CASSRRTALNTGELFF. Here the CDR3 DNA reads TGTGCCAGCAGCCGCAGGACCGCATTGAACACCGGGGAGCTGTTTTTT.

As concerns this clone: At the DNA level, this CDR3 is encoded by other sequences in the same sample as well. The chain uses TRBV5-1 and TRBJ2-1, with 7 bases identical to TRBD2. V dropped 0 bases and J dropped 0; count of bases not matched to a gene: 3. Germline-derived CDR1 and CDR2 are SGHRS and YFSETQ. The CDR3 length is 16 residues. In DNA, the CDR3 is TGCGCCAGCAGCTTGGTCGCGGGAGCCTCCTACAATGAGCAGTTCTTC. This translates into CASSLVAGASYNEQFF.

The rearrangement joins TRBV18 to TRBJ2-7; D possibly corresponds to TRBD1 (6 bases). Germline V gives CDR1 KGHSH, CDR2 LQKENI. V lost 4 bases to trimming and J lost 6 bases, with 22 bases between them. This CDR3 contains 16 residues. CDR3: CASSQINWGLPSEQYF. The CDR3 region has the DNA TGTGCCAGCTCACAAATAAACTGGGGGCTACCCTCCGAGCAGTACTTC.

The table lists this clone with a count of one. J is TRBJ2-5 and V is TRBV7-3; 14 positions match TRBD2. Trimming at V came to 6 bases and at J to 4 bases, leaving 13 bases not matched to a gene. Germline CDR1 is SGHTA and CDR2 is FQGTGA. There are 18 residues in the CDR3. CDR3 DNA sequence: TGTGCCAGCAGTCCCGGACTAGCGGGAGGACCCGTGCGAGAGACCCAGTACTTC. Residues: CASSPGLAGGPVRETQYF.

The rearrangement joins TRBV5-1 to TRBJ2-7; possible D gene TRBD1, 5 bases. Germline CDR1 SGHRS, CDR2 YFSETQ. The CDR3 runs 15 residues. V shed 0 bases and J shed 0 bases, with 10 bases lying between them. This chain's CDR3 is CASSLATESSYEQYF. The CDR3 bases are TGCGCCAGCAGCTTGGCGACAGAAAGCTCCTACGAGCAGTACTTC.

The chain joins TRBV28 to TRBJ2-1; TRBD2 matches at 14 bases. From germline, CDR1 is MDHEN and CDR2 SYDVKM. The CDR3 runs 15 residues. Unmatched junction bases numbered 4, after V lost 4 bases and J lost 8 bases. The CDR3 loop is CASSSGTSGSHEQFF. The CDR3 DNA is TGTGCCAGCAGTTCCGGGACTAGCGGGAGTCATGAGCAGTTCTTC.